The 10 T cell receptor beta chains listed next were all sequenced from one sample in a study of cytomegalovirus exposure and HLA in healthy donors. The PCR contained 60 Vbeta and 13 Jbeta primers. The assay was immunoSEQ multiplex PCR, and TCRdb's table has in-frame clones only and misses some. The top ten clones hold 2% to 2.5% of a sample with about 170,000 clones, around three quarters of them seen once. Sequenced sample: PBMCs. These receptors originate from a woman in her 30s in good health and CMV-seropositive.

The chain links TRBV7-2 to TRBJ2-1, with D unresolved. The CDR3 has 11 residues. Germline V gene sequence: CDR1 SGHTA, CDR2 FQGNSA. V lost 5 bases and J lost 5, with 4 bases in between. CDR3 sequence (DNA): TGTGCCAGCAGCCTCGACAATGAGCAGTTCTTC. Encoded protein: CASSLDNEQFF.

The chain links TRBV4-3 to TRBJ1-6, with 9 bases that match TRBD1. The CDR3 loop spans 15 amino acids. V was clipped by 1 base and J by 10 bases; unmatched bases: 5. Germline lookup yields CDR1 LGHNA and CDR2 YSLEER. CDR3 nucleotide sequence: TGCGCCAGCAGCCAAGTGGACAGGGGACAATCACCCCTCCACTTT. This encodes CASSQVDRGQSPLHF.

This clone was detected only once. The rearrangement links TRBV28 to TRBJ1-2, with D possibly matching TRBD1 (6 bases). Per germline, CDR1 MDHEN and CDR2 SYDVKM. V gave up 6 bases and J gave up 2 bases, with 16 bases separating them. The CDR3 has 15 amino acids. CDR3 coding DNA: TGTGCCAGCAGGCAATGGGACACCTCCAACTATGGCTACACCTTC. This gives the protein CASRQWDTSNYGYTF.

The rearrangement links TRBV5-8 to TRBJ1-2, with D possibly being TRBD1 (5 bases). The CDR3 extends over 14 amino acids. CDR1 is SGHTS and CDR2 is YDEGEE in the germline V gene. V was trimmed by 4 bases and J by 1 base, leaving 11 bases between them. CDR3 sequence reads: CASSILTVNYGYTF. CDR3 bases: TGTGCCAGCAGCATCTTGACAGTTAACTATGGCTACACCTTC.

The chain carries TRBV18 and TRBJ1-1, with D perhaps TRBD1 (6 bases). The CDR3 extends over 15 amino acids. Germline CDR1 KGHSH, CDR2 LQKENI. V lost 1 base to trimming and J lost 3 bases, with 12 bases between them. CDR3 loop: CASSPQTGGDTEAFF. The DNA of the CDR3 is TGTGCCAGCTCACCACAGACAGGAGGAGACACTGAAGCTTTCTTT.

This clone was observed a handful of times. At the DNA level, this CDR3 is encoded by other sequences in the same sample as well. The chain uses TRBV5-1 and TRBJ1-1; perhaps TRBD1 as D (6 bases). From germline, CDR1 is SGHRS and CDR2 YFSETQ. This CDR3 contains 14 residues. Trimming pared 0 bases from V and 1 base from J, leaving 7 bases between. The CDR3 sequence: CASSLATGNTEAFF. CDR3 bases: TGCGCCAGCAGCTTGGCGACAGGGAACACTGAAGCTTTCTTT.

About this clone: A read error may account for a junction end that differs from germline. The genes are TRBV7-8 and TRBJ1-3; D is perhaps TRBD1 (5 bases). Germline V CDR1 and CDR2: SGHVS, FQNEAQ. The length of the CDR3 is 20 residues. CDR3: CASSLARQKTWNGPGDTIYF. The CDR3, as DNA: TGTGCCAGCAGCTTAGCGCGACAGAAAACGTGGAACGGACCTGGAGACACCATATATTTT.

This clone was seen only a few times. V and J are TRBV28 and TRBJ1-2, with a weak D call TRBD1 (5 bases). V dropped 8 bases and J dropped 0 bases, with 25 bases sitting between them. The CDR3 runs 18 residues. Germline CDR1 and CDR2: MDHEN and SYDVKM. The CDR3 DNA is TGTGCCAGCTCTTCCCCCTGGCAGGGTCGGGTTTCTAACTATGGCTACACCTTC. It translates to CASSSPWQGRVSNYGYTF.

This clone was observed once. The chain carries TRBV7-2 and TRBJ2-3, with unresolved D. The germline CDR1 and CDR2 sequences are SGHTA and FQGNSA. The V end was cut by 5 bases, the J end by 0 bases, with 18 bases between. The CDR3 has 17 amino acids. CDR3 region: CASSISRLLTSTDTQYF. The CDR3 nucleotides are TGTGCCAGCAGCATTAGCCGCCTGTTAACTAGCACAGATACGCAGTATTTT.

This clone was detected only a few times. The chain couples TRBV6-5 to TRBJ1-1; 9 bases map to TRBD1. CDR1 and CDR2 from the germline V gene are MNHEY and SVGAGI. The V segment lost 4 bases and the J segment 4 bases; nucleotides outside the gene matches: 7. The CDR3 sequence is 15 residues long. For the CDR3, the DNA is TGTGCCAGCAGTTTCCGGGACAGGGTCGTCACTGAAGCTTTCTTT. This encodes CASSFRDRVVTEAFF.